Listed below are T cell receptor beta chains from one sample, sequenced in a study of cytomegalovirus exposure and HLA in healthy donors. Profiling relied on immunoSEQ multiplex PCR, and the TCRdb table lists in-frame clones only, not all of them. Of 100,000 or so clones listed, 83% are singletons. The sequencing sample was made of PBMCs. These receptors all stem from a man aged 18 to 29 in good health and CMV-seronegative. The CDR3 runs from the conserved cysteine through the conserved F or W. The order of the fields is J gene, D gene, clone size, V gene, CDR3 DNA, CDR3 protein. The D gene is left open where the match is weak. Not all rows give a size; the values are once, few, many and, for expanded clones, a class.

TRBJ1-2	.	.	TRBV7-3	TGTGCCAGCAGCTTATCAGGGCCCGGGGGCTACACCTTC	CASSLSGPGGYTF
TRBJ2-2	.	.	TRBV6-4	TGTGCCAGCAGTGACAACTCAGCAGGGCCCGGCGGGGAGCTGTTTTTT	CASSDNSAGPGGELFF
TRBJ1-3	TRBD1	.	TRBV5-8	TGTGCCAGCAGCTTGGTCCAGGGGGCCTCTGGAAACACCATATATTTT	CASSLVQGASGNTIYF
TRBJ2-5	TRBD2	.	TRBV9	TGTGCCAGCAGCGTAGGTAGCGGGAGGGCCGGAGAGACCCAGTACTTC	CASSVGSGRAGETQYF
TRBJ2-5	TRBD1	.	TRBV7-2	TGTGCCAGCAGTCTACTTTCCGGGACAGGAGAGGGGACCCAGTACTTC	CASSLLSGTGEGTQYF
TRBJ2-1	TRBD2	once	TRBV7-2	TGTGCCAGCAGCCCCGGGGGACTAGCGGGAGGGCGAGAGCAGTTCTTC	CASSPGGLAGGREQFF
TRBJ2-1	.	few	TRBV9	TGTGCCAGCAGCCCCCGGGGGAGGCCGGTGGAGCAGTTCTTC	CASSPRGRPVEQFF
TRBJ1-6	.	.	TRBV19	TGTGCCAGTAGCCGGACAGTCGATAATTCACCCCTCCACTTT	CASSRTVDNSPLHF
TRBJ2-3	TRBD2	.	TRBV7-2	TGTGCCAGCATCCGCAGCGGGAGACCAGATACGCAGTATTTT	CASIRSGRPDTQYF
TRBJ2-7	.	few	TRBV5-6	TGTGCCAGCAGCTTGGCAACAGGGAGAGTTTACGAGCAGTACTTC	CASSLATGRVYEQYF
TRBJ2-1	TRBD2	few	TRBV2	TGTGCCAGCAGACGGACTAGCGGGAGCGATGAGCAGTTCTTC	CASRRTSGSDEQFF
TRBJ1-1	TRBD1	.	TRBV6-1	TGTGCCAGCAGGGAGGACAGGGGGATCACTGAAGCTTTCTTT	CASREDRGITEAFF
TRBJ2-7	TRBD2	.	TRBV5-1	TGCGCCAGCAGCTTGAGCGGGAGGGCCTACGAGCAGTACTTC	CASSLSGRAYEQYF
TRBJ2-7	.	.	TRBV6-1	TGTGCCAGCAGAACGTCCGGGCGGGGTACGCCCGAGCAGTACTTC	CASRTSGRGTPEQYF
TRBJ2-2	.	.	TRBV27	TGTGCCAGCAGTTTATCGGGTCCAGGGGGGTCCACCGGGGAGCTGTTTTTT	CASSLSGPGGSTGELFF
TRBJ1-2	TRBD1	once	TRBV30	TGTGCCTGGAGTGGAACAGGGGTTGACGGCTACACCTTC	CAWSGTGVDGYTF
TRBJ2-1	TRBD1	.	TRBV28	TGTGCCAGCCTGAGACAGGGGGCTGATGAGCAGTTCTTC	CASLRQGADEQFF
TRBJ1-2	.	.	TRBV7-9	TGTGCCAGCAGCTCAGGCGGGGGCGGCTACACCTTC	CASSSGGGGYTF
TRBJ2-4	.	once	TRBV6-6	TGTGCCAGCAGCCCAGGGGTAGCCAAAAACATTCAGTACTTC	CASSPGVAKNIQYF
TRBJ2-5	.	.	TRBV10-3	TGTGCCATCAGTGACACTAGCCCGGAGACCCAGTACTTC	CAISDTSPETQYF
TRBJ2-1	.	.	TRBV7-9	TGTGCCAGCACCCGGGTCTACCAGTACAATGAGCAGTTCTTC	CASTRVYQYNEQFF
TRBJ2-3	.	.	TRBV5-4	TGTGCCAGCAGCTTGGCCCCATCCACAGATACGCAGTATTTT	CASSLAPSTDTQYF
TRBJ2-7	TRBD1	.	TRBV29-1	TGCAGCGTTGAAACGGGACAGGGGCGATCCTACGAGCAGTACTTC	CSVETGQGRSYEQYF
TRBJ2-1	TRBD1	.	TRBV7-9	TGTGCCAGCAGCCCCGGGACAGGGGGTAGGGATGAGCAGTTCTTC	CASSPGTGGRDEQFF
TRBJ2-7	.	.	TRBV5-1	TGCGCCAGCAGCTTGGCCCCGGTTAGCTCCTACGAGCAGTACTTC	CASSLAPVSSYEQYF
TRBJ2-7	.	.	TRBV6-1	TGTGCCAGCAGTGCCCGACAGAAAACCTTATCCTACGAGCAGTACTTC	CASSARQKTLSYEQYF
TRBJ2-1	TRBD2	.	TRBV4-1	TGCGCCAGCAGCCCGACTAGCGGGATTGAGCAGTTCTTC	CASSPTSGIEQFF
TRBJ2-6	.	.	TRBV7-8	TGTGCCAGCAGCTTAGTTCGGCGGCTTTCTGGGGCCAACGTCCTGACTTTC	CASSLVRRLSGANVLTF
TRBJ2-2	TRBD1	.	TRBV7-3	TGTGCCAGCAGCTCCTCGGGACAGACCGCCGGGGAGCTGTTTTTT	CASSSSGQTAGELFF
TRBJ2-2	.	.	TRBV28	TGTGCCAGCAGTTTATTGGGAGTTGGCACCGGGGAGCTGTTTTTT	CASSLLGVGTGELFF
TRBJ2-5	TRBD1	.	TRBV19	TGTGCCAGTAGTCCCCGGACAGGGAGCGAGACCCAGTACTTC	CASSPRTGSETQYF
TRBJ1-2	.	.	TRBV6-5	TGTGCCAGCAGTTACTCATCGGGGATCAACTATGGCTACACCTTC	CASSYSSGINYGYTF
TRBJ2-5	TRBD2	.	TRBV7-2	TGTGCCAGCAGCCCCCAAAGCGGGAGCCGGGAGACCCAGTACTTC	CASSPQSGSRETQYF
TRBJ1-2	.	.	TRBV4-3	TGCGCCAGCAGCCAAGAAACAGCTAACTATGGCTACACCTTC	CASSQETANYGYTF
TRBJ2-1	TRBD2	.	TRBV28	TGTGCCAGCAGTCCCCGACTAGCGGGGGTTAGCTCCTACAATGAGCAGTTCTTC	CASSPRLAGVSSYNEQFF
TRBJ2-2	TRBD1	.	TRBV14	TGTGCCAGCAGCCAACGACAGGGGACCGGGGAGCTGTTTTTT	CASSQRQGTGELFF
TRBJ2-2	TRBD1	once	TRBV5-6	TGTGCCAGCAACCTGGGACAGGCGAACACCGGGGAGCTGTTTTTT	CASNLGQANTGELFF
TRBJ2-1	TRBD2	.	TRBV10-3	TGTGCCATCAGTGAGTCACTAGCGGGAGGGCGTAATGAGCAGTTCTTC	CAISESLAGGRNEQFF
TRBJ1-4	.	few	TRBV5-1	TGCGCCAGCAGCCCCGCAGGGAAAAGGCTGTTTTTT	CASSPAGKRLFF
TRBJ2-1	TRBD2	.	TRBV28	TGTGCCAGCAGTTCGAGGACTAGCGGAACTCTGAGCTCCTACAATGAGCAGTTCTTC	CASSSRTSGTLSSYNEQFF
TRBJ2-1	TRBD1	.	TRBV5-1	TGCGCCAGCTATATAGACACAGTCGGACAGGGGGTTTCCTACAATGAGCAGTTCTTC	CASYIDTVGQGVSYNEQFF
TRBJ1-5	.	.	TRBV10-1	TGCGCCAGCAGTGCATTCCGGGAATTATTAAACTATAGCAATCAGCCCCAGCATTTT	CASSAFRELLNYSNQPQHF
TRBJ1-1	.	.	TRBV6-6	TGTGCCAGCAGTTACGCGGGTGGGTTGATAGCTTTCTTT	CASSYAGGLIAFF
TRBJ1-2	.	.	TRBV12-5	TGTGCTAGTGGTTTGCTAACGAACCTCCAGGGTTCAGCTAACTATGGCTACACCTTC	CASGLLTNLQGSANYGYTF
TRBJ1-1	.	.	TRBV5-6	TGTGCCAGCAGCATAGGACAGTTAGAAGCTTTCTTT	CASSIGQLEAFF
TRBJ1-1	.	few	TRBV10-2	TGCGCCAGCAGGGGACTTTTGAACACTGAAGCTTTCTTT	CASRGLLNTEAFF
TRBJ1-1	.	few	TRBV6-1	TGTGCCAGCAGTGAGTCGAGGGATACTGAAGCTTTCTTT	CASSESRDTEAFF